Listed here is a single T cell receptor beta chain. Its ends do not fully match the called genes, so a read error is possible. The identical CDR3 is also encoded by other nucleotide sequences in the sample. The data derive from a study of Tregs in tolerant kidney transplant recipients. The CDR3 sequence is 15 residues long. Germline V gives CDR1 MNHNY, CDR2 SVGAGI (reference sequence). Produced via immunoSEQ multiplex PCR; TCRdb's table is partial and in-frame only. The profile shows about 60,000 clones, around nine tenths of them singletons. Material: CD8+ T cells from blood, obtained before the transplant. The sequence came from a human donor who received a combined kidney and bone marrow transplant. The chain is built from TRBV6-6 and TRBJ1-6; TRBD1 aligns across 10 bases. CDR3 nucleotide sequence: TGTGCCAGCAATGACAGGGGGCTGAGTAATTCCCCCCTCCACTTT. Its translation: CASNDRGLSNSPLHF.